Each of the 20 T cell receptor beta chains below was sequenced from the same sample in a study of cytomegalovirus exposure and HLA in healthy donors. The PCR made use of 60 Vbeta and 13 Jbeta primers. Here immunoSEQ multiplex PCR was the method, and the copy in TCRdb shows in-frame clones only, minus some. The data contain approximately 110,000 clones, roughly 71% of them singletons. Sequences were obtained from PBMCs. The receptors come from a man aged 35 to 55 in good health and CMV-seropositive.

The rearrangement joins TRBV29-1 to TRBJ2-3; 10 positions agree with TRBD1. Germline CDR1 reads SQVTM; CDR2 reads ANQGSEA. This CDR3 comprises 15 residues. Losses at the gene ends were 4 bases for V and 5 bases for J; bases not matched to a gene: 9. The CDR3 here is CSVVWVGQGLDTQYF. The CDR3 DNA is TGCAGCGTTGTCTGGGTGGGACAGGGGTTAGATACGCAGTATTTT.

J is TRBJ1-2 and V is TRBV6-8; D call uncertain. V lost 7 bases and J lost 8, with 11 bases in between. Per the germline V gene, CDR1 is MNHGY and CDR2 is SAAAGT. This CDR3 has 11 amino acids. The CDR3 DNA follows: TGTGCCAGCACCGGGATAAGGGGCTACACCTTC. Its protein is CASTGIRGYTF.

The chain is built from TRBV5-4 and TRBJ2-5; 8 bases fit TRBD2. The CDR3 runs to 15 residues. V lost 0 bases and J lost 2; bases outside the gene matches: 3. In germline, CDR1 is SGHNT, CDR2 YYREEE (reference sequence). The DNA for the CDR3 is TGTGCCAGCAGCTTGGTGGGACTAGGACAAGAGACCCAGTACTTC. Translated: CASSLVGLGQETQYF. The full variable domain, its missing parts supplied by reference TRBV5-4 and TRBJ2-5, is ETGVTQSPTHLIKTRGQQVTLRCSSQSGHNTVSWYQQALGQGPQFIFQYYREEENGRGNFPPRFSGLQFPNYSSELNVNALELDDSALYLCASSLVGLGQETQYFGPGTRLLVL.

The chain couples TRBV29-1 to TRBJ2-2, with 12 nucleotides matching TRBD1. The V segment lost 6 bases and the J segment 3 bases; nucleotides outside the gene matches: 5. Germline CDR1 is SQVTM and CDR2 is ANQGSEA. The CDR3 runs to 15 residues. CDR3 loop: CSVDGDRGHTGELFF. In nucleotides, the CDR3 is TGCAGCGTGGATGGGGACAGGGGGCACACCGGGGAGCTGTTTTTT.

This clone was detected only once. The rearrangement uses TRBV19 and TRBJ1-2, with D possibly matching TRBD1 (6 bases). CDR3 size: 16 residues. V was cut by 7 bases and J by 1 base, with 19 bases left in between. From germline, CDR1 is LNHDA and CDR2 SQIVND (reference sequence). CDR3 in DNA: TGTGCCAGTACCTATTCAGGGGCAGGGGTTAACTATGGCTACACCTTC. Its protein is CASTYSGAGVNYGYTF.

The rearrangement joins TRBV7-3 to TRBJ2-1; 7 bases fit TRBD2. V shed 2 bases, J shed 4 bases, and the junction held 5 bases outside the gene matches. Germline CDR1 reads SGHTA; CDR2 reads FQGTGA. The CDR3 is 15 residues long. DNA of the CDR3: TGTGCCAGCAGCTTAGGCGGGAGCCTTTACAATGAGCAGTTCTTC. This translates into CASSLGGSLYNEQFF.

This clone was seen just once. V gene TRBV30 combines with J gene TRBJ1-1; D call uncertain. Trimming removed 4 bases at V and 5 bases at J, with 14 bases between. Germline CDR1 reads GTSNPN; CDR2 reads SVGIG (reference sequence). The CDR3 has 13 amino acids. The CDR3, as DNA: TGTGCCTGGATTCACGGGGAAAGGACTGAAGCTTTCTTT. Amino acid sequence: CAWIHGERTEAFF.

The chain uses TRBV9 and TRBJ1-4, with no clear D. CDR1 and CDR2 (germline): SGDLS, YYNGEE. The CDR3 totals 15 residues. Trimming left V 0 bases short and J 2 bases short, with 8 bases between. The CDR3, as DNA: TGTGCCAGCAGCGTAGTGGCCGGGACTAATGAAAAACTGTTTTTT. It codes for CASSVVAGTNEKLFF.

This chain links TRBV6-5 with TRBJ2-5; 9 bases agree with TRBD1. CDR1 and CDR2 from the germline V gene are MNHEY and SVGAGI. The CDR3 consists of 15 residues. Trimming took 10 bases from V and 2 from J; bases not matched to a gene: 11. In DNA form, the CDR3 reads TGTGCCACTCTTCCTACCGGGACAGGGCAAGAGACCCAGTACTTC. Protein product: CATLPTGTGQETQYF.

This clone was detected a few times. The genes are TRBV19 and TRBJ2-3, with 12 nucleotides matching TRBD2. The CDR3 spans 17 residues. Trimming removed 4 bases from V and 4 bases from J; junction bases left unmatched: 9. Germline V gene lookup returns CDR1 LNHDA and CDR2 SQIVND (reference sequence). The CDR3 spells CASSTFASGRDADTQYF. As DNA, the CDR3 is TGTGCCAGTAGTACCTTTGCTAGCGGGAGGGACGCAGATACGCAGTATTTT.

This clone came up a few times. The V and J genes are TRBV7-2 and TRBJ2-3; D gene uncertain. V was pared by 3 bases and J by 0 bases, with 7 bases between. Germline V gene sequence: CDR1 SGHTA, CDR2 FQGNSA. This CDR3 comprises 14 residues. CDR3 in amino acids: CASSFLPSTDTQYF. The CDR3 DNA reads TGTGCCAGCAGCTTCCTACCTAGCACAGATACGCAGTATTTT. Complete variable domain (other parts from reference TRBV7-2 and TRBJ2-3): GAGVSQSPSNKVTEKGKDVELRCDPISGHTALYWYRQSLGQGLEFLIYFQGNSAPDKSGLPSDRFSAERTGGSVSTLTIQRTQQEDSAVYLCASSFLPSTDTQYFGPGTRLTVL.

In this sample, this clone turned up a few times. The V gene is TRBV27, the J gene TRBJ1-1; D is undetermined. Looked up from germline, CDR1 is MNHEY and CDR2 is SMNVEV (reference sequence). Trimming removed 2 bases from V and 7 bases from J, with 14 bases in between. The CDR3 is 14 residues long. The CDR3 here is CASSLTAMELEAFF. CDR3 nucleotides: TGTGCCAGCAGTTTAACGGCGATGGAGCTTGAAGCTTTCTTT.

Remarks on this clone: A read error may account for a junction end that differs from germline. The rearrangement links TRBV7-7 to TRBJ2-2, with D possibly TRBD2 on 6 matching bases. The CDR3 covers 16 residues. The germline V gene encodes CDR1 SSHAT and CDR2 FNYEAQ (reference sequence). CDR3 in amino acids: CASSLEVAESGGELFF. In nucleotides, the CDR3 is TGTGCTAGCAGCTTAGAAGTAGCGGAGTCAGGCGGGGAGCTGTTTTTT.

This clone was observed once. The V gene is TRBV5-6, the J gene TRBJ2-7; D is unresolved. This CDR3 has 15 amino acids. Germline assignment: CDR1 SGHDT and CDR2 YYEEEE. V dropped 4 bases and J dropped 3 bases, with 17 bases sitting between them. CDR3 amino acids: CASSLERRLRYEQYV. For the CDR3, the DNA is TGTGCCAGCAGCCTTGAGAGGCGGTTGCGCTACGAGCAGTACGTC.

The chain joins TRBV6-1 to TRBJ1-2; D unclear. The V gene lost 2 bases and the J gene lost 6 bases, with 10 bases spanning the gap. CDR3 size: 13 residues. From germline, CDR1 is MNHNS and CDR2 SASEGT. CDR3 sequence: CASSETFSHGYTF. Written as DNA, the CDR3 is TGTGCCAGCAGTGAAACATTTTCCCATGGCTACACCTTC.

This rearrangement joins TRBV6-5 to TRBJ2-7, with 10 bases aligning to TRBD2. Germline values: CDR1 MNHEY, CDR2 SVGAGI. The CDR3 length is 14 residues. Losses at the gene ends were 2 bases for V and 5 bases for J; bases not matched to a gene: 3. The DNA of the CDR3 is TGTGCCAGCAGTTACCCCGGGACTAGCGACGAGCAGTACTTC. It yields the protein CASSYPGTSDEQYF.

The CDR3 DNA reads as TGTGCCAGCAGTTTATATGGGGGCGCAACTAATGAAAAACTGTTTTTT. Encoded protein: CASSLYGGATNEKLFF. V and J are TRBV28 and TRBJ1-4, with TRBD1 as a possible D gene (6 bases). From germline, CDR1 is MDHEN and CDR2 SYDVKM. The CDR3 extends over 16 amino acids. Trimming took off 1 base at V and 0 bases at J, with 9 bases between the two ends.

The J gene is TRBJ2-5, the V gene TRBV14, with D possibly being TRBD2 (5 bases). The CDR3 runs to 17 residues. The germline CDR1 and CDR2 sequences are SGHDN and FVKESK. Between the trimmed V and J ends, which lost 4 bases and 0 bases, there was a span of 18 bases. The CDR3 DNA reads TGTGCCAGCAGCCTCTCTTACCCGAGGGAGTACCAAGAGACCCAGTACTTC. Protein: CASSLSYPREYQETQYF.

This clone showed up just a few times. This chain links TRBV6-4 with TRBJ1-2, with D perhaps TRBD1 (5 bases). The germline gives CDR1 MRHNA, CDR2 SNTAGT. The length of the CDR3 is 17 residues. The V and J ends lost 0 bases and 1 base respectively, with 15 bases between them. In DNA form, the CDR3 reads TGTGCCAGCAGTGACTCGATACGGACAACTCTTAACTATGGCTACACCTTC. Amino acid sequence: CASSDSIRTTLNYGYTF.

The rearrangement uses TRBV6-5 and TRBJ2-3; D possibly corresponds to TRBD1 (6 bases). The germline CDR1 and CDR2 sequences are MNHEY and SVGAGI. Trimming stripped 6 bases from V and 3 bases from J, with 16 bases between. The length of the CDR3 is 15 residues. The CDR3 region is CASSPYRDLTDTQYF. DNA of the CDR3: TGTGCCAGCAGCCCGTACAGGGATTTGACAGATACGCAGTATTTT.